This T cell receptor (beta chain) originates from a study of blood T cell repertoires in COVID-19. V shed 4 bases and J 6 bases; nucleotides not matched to a gene: 7. There are 14 residues in the CDR3. Germline V gives CDR1 SGDLS, CDR2 YYNGEE. Only in-frame clones appear in the TCRdb table, and some are missing; sequencing was by immunoSEQ multiplex PCR. The repertoire consists of 200,000 to 250,000 clones, with 70% to 90% occurring once and the leading ten covering over 9.5%. The TCR comes from a woman aged 18-35 years who had recovered from COVID-19. This chain uses TRBV9 with TRBJ1-2; 9 nucleotides agree with TRBD1. Sequenced material: peripheral blood. The CDR3 region is CASSPRTGDDGYTF. In DNA form, the CDR3 reads TGTGCCAGCAGCCCCCGGACAGGGGACGATGGCTACACCTTC.